This passage covers 11 T cell receptor beta chains from one sample sequenced in a study of identical twins. TCRdb redid the calling of the 5' RACE reads with MiXCR, one entry per CDR3 protein. The sample carries fewer than 900,000 distinct CDR3 sequences, approximately 18% recorded once. These data were likewise used in another study, on T cells expressing NK-cell markers.

Sequenced sample: PBMCs. The receptor source for this set is a woman between 18 and 29 years old in good health.

This clonotype was found many times. V gene TRBV6-5 combines with J gene TRBJ2-3; D is uncertain. Germline assignment: CDR1 MNHEY and CDR2 SVGAGI. V was pared by 3 bases and J by 1 base, with 20 bases between. This CDR3 contains 18 residues. CDR3 protein: CASSYGQRRSTRTDTQYF. In nucleotides, the CDR3 is TGTGCCAGCAGTTATGGCCAGCGTCGGTCCACCCGCACAGATACGCAGTATTTT.

This clonotype has a handful of counts. CDR3 sequence (DNA): TGCAGTGCTCTGAGGGGGCCCACTAATGAAAAACTGTTTTTT. It specifies CSALRGPTNEKLFF. This chain uses TRBV20-1 with TRBJ1-4; the match to TRBD1 covers 7 bases. The V segment lost 5 bases and the J segment 2 bases; nucleotides outside the gene matches: 5. Germline lookup yields CDR1 DFQATT and CDR2 SNEGSKA (reference sequence). This CDR3 comprises 14 residues.

This clonotype was recorded a few times. CDR3: CASSFQTSGSIHNEQFF. The CDR3 coding sequence is TGTGCCAGCAGTTTCCAGACTAGCGGGAGTATCCACAATGAGCAGTTCTTC. The V call is TRBV6-5, the J call TRBJ2-1, with 12 positions matching TRBD2. The germline CDR1 and CDR2 sequences are MNHEY and SVGAGI. The V segment lost 4 bases and the J segment 5 bases; nucleotides outside the gene matches: 9. The CDR3 is 17 amino acids.

This clonotype was seen a handful of times. The genes are TRBV12-3 or TRBV12-4 and TRBJ1-6; no firm D call. Trimming stripped 3 bases from V and 10 bases from J, with 7 bases between. The CDR3 is 12 amino acids. The CDR3 sequence is CASSFPRSPLHF. The DNA for the CDR3 is TGTGCCAGCAGTTTTCCCAGATCACCCCTCCACTTT.

The chain has TRBV27 and TRBJ2-7; 7 nucleotides align to TRBD1. This CDR3 has 15 residues. Germline V gene lookup returns CDR1 MNHEY and CDR2 SMNVEV (reference sequence). V shed 2 bases and J 0 bases; nucleotides not matched to a gene: 4. The CDR3 DNA sequence: TGTGCCAGCAGTTTAACAGGGGACCACTCCTACGAGCAGTACTTC. Its translation is CASSLTGDHSYEQYF.

The V call is TRBV12-3 or TRBV12-4, the J call TRBJ2-2, with 10 positions matching TRBD2. Unmatched junction bases numbered 2, after V lost 4 bases and J lost 3 bases. The CDR3 covers 15 residues. DNA of the CDR3: TGTGCCAGCAGTTCTAGCGGGAGTTACACCGGGGAGCTGTTTTTT. Residues: CASSSSGSYTGELFF.

The genes are TRBV6-1 and TRBJ1-1, with D perhaps TRBD1 (5 bases). The germline V gene encodes CDR1 MNHNS and CDR2 SASEGT. Trimming took off 5 bases at V and 4 bases at J, with 17 bases between the two ends. There are 15 residues in the CDR3. The CDR3 DNA sequence: TGTGCCAGCAGTCGGGATGGGGGACGTGTCACTGAAGCTTTCTTT. Translating gives CASSRDGGRVTEAFF.

This clonotype has a handful of counts. This chain uses TRBV20-1 with TRBJ1-1, with D tentatively TRBD1 (5 bases). V lost 2 bases to trimming and J lost 2 bases, with 12 bases between them. CDR3 size: 14 residues. The V gene's germline CDR1 is DFQATT and CDR2 SNEGSKA (reference sequence). The CDR3 DNA sequence: TGCAGTGCTAGACCTAGCGGGGGTAACACTGAAGCTTTCTTT. It yields the protein CSARPSGGNTEAFF.

The V call is TRBV5-6, the J call TRBJ2-1, with unresolved D. Per the germline V gene, CDR1 is SGHDT and CDR2 is YYEEEE. Trimming removed 1 base at V and 9 bases at J, with 11 bases between. This CDR3 comprises 13 residues. The CDR3 sequence is CASSLTSFPEQFF. The CDR3 DNA is TGTGCCAGCAGCTTGACAAGTTTCCCTGAGCAGTTCTTC.

The chain joins TRBV15 to TRBJ2-5; 7 bases line up with TRBD2. V gave up 5 bases and J gave up 7 bases; unmatched junction bases: 10. The CDR3 extends over 14 amino acids. Per germline, CDR1 LNHNV and CDR2 YYDKDF (reference sequence). The CDR3 sequence: CATSDERGPVTQYF. CDR3 in DNA: TGTGCCACCAGCGACGAGCGGGGTCCCGTGACCCAGTACTTC.

This clonotype occurred many times. This rearrangement joins TRBV6-1 to TRBJ2-1; TRBD1 might be the D (5 bases). Germline CDR1 MNHNS, CDR2 SASEGT. Trimming cost V 6 bases and J 5 bases, with 20 bases left between them. This CDR3 spans 16 amino acids. The CDR3 here is CASSPAARGYNNEQFF. The CDR3 DNA sequence: TGTGCCAGCAGCCCCGCAGCTAGGGGCTACAACAATGAGCAGTTCTTC.